This entry lists 29 T cell receptor beta chains sequenced from one sample in a study of molecular identifiers for immune sequencing clone quantification. In TCRdb, the PCR reads were re-called with MiXCR into one record per CDR3 protein. The repertoire consists of 400,000 to 600,000 distinct CDR3 sequences, with about a fifth occurring once and the leading ten covering about 0.8%. Sequencing was done on a sample of naive CD8+ T cells from blood, with Jurkat cell RNA spiked in. Regarding subset: FACS-sorted CD8+CD4-CCR7+CD45RA+ naive T cells. These receptor sequences come from a human donor in good health. Some libraries in this study had Jurkat cell RNA spiked in.

Details on this clonotype: A much larger clone is a single base away; this may be a read error. The chain is built from TRBV30 and TRBJ1-2; unclear D gene. The CDR3 has 15 amino acids. V was pared by 0 bases and J by 9 bases, with 20 bases between. Germline CDR1 GTSNPN, CDR2 SVGIG (reference sequence). CDR3 loop: CAWSVEVFGVYSYTF. In DNA, the CDR3 is TGTGCCTGGAGTGTCGAGGTGTTCGGGGTTTATAGCTACACCTTC.

This clonotype has just a few counts. V usage is TRBV12-3 or TRBV12-4 and J usage is TRBJ2-1; tentatively, D is TRBD1 or TRBD2 (5 bases each). This CDR3 spans 13 amino acids. V was trimmed by 1 base and J by 7 bases, leaving 8 bases between them. CDR3 sequence (DNA): TGTGCCAGCAGTTTAGGAGGGGCGAATGAGCAGTTCTTC. Amino acid sequence: CASSLGGANEQFF.

In its sample, this clonotype was seen many times. This chain links TRBV5-1 with TRBJ2-3, with unresolved D. Trimming took 4 bases from V and 2 from J, leaving 11 bases between them. Germline V gene lookup returns CDR1 SGHRS and CDR2 YFSETQ. The CDR3 consists of 14 residues. Here the CDR3 reads CASSETTFTDTQYF. In DNA, the CDR3 is TGCGCCAGCAGCGAAACTACCTTCACAGATACGCAGTATTTT.

The chain recombines TRBV5-1 with TRBJ2-1; the D gene is possibly TRBD2 (7 bases). CDR3 length: 14 amino acids. Trimming pared 0 bases from V and 8 bases from J, leaving 12 bases between. Germline CDR1 and CDR2: SGHRS and YFSETQ. The CDR3 DNA follows: TGCGCCAGCAGCTTGGAGGGCGGGGGCTATGAGCAGTTCTTC. The encoded protein is CASSLEGGGYEQFF.

The chain links TRBV7-6 to TRBJ2-7; unclear D gene. Trimming removed 0 bases at V and 1 base at J, with 7 bases between. The CDR3 contains 14 residues. The germline V gene encodes CDR1 SGHVS and CDR2 FNYEAQ. As DNA, the CDR3 is TGTGCCAGCAGCTTAGCGTATAGATCCTACGAGCAGTACTTC. It codes for CASSLAYRSYEQYF.

This clonotype has just a few counts. The chain is built from TRBV29-1 and TRBJ2-1; 9 nucleotides match TRBD1. The CDR3 covers 20 residues. Germline values: CDR1 SQVTM, CDR2 ANQGSEA. Trimming took 1 base from V and 0 from J; bases not matched to a gene: 16. CDR3 protein: CSVEAVPGQGVKSSYNEQFF. The CDR3 DNA reads as TGCAGCGTTGAAGCCGTCCCGGGACAGGGAGTAAAAAGCTCCTACAATGAGCAGTTCTTC.

This chain joins TRBV6-5 and TRBJ1-1, with a tentative D call TRBD1 (5 bases). The germline V and J ends were trimmed by 6 bases and 7 bases, with 15 bases remaining between them. The CDR3 consists of 13 residues. Germline assignment: CDR1 MNHEY and CDR2 SVGAGI. The CDR3 protein is CASSPGGRGEAFF. The CDR3, as DNA: TGTGCCAGCAGCCCCGGGGGACGGGGTGAAGCTTTCTTT.

This clonotype was observed a few times. CDR3 loop: CASSLSREQETQYF. The DNA of the CDR3 is TGTGCCAGCAGCTTAAGTCGGGAGCAAGAGACCCAGTACTTC. The V call is TRBV7-3, the J call TRBJ2-5; maybe TRBD2 (6 bases). Looked up from germline, CDR1 is SGHTA and CDR2 is FQGTGA. V lost 1 base, J lost 2 bases, and 8 bases lay in between. The CDR3 is 14 residues long.

V and J are TRBV2 and TRBJ2-2; no definite D call. The germline CDR1 and CDR2 sequences are SNHLY and FYNNEI. The CDR3 totals 13 residues. Trimming removed 7 bases from V and 0 bases from J, with 6 bases in between. CDR3 DNA: TGTGCCAGCACCAGATCGAACACCGGGGAGCTGTTTTTT. Encoded protein: CASTRSNTGELFF.

About this clonotype itself: A much larger clone lies one base from this, so it may be a read error. The chain combines TRBV28 with TRBJ2-7, with 9 bases aligning to TRBD2. The CDR3 consists of 13 residues. Germline-derived CDR1 and CDR2 are MDHEN and SYDVKM. CDR3 sequence reads: CASSLSTSGQQCF. The CDR3 coding sequence is TGTGCCAGCAGTTTGTCGACTAGCGGTCAGCAGTGCTTC.

This chain links TRBV21-1 with TRBJ2-6; the table gives TRBD1 as D, unverified against the DNA. TRBV21-1 is assigned pseudogene status. CDR3 length: 21 amino acids. The CDR3 DNA sequence: TGTGCCAGCAGCAAAGCCGGGACAGGGGGCGGGTTGGGTCTCTGGGCCAACGTCCTGACTTTC. This encodes CASSKAGTGGGLGLWANVLTF.

This clonotype was counted between two and nine times. This chain uses TRBV5-4 with TRBJ2-7; 9 nucleotides match TRBD2. Trimming at V came to 0 bases and at J to 2 bases, leaving 9 bases not matched to a gene. This CDR3 contains 17 residues. Looked up from germline, CDR1 is SGHNT and CDR2 is YYREEE (reference sequence). The CDR3: CASSLVGLAGQTYEQYF. Here the CDR3 DNA reads TGTGCCAGCAGCTTGGTAGGGCTAGCGGGACAAACCTACGAGCAGTACTTC.

V gene TRBV4-3 combines with J gene TRBJ2-7; 10 bases are shared with TRBD2. The germline V gene has CDR1 LGHNA and CDR2 YSLEER. The CDR3 length is 15 residues. V lost 6 bases and J lost 4; bases outside the gene matches: 9. In DNA, the CDR3 is TGCGCCAGCAGTTACGACAGCGGGGGGGTTTACGAGCAGTACTTC. Translating it yields CASSYDSGGVYEQYF.

Notes on this clonotype: One junction end does not reproduce the germline sequence, and a read error may be involved. The J gene is TRBJ2-3, the V gene TRBV10-2; TRBD1 is a possible D gene (5 bases). The CDR3 is 13 residues long. Germline CDR1 is WSHSY and CDR2 is SAAADI. CDR3 protein: CASSTSGADAQYF. The CDR3 nucleotides read TGCGCCAGCAGTACATCTGGGGCAGATGCGCAGTATTTT.

As concerns this clonotype: Sequence at one end of the junction differs from germline and may be a read error. The J gene is TRBJ2-7, the V gene TRBV2, with 8 bases aligning to TRBD1. The CDR3 is 15 residues long. Germline V CDR1 and CDR2: SNHLY, FYNNEI. This CDR3 reads CASLGPRTGTYGQYF. DNA for the CDR3: TGTGCCAGCCTGGGCCCCCGGACAGGGACCTACGGGCAGTACTTC.

Details on this clonotype: Germline and junction disagree at one end, which may indicate a read error. The gene calls are TRBV18 and TRBJ1-1; no clear D gene. CDR1 KGHSH and CDR2 LQKENI come from the germline V gene. The CDR3 contains 13 residues. This CDR3 reads CASSPPGYAEALF. In DNA, the CDR3 is TGTGCCAGCTCACCACCGGGGTATGCTGAAGCTCTCTTT.

To note about this clonotype: A much larger clone sits a single nucleotide away, making a read error possible. This chain uses TRBV5-3 with TRBJ2-7; D is uncertain. TRBV5-3 is an ORF, and what it does is uncertain. This CDR3 region has 13 residues. CDR3 sequence: CASSFYKAGGQYF. In DNA, the CDR3 is TGTGCCAGCAGCTTTTATAAGGCTGGCGGGCAGTACTTC.

The chain links TRBV30 to TRBJ2-7; 8 bases map to TRBD2. With V trimmed by 1 base and J by 3 bases, 5 bases remained unmatched. Germline V gives CDR1 GTSNPN, CDR2 SVGIG (reference sequence). The CDR3 contains 14 residues. The CDR3, as DNA: TGTGCCTGGAGTGGTCGGGGGGGAAACTACGAGCAGTACTTC. Protein: CAWSGRGGNYEQYF.

Many counts were recorded for this clonotype. This sequence joins TRBV7-9 and TRBJ1-5; 9 bases align to TRBD1. The trim removed 5 bases at V and 5 bases at J, leaving 7 bases unmatched. Germline V gene lookup returns CDR1 SEHNR and CDR2 FQNEAQ (reference sequence). The CDR3 runs 15 residues. As DNA, the CDR3 is TGTGCCAGCAGCAGCAGGACAGGGGAGGATCAGCCCCAGCATTTT. It is translated as CASSSRTGEDQPQHF. The full variable domain, rest sourced from reference TRBV7-9 and TRBJ1-5, is DTGVSQNPRHKITKRGQNVTFRCDPISEHNRLYWYRQTLGQGPEFLTYFQNEAQLEKSRLLSDRFSAERPKGSFSTLEIQRTEQGDSAMYLCASSSRTGEDQPQHFGDGTRLSIL.

This clonotype was seen repeatedly, ten times or more. The chain combines TRBV7-9 with TRBJ2-3; TRBD2 aligns across 7 bases. V shed 4 bases and J 3 bases; nucleotides not matched to a gene: 7. CDR1 and CDR2 from the germline V gene are SEHNR and FQNEAQ (reference sequence). The CDR3 is 15 amino acids. CDR3 in DNA: TGTGCCAGCAGCTCAGGACTAGAACCGACAGATACGCAGTATTTT. Residues: CASSSGLEPTDTQYF.

This clonotype was found a few times. The chain has TRBV27 and TRBJ1-1; D remains unclear. This CDR3 is built from 15 residues. Germline V lookup: CDR1 MNHEY, CDR2 SMNVEV (reference sequence). V lost 2 bases and J 4 bases, leaving 14 bases between the germline ends. CDR3 region: CASSLTQGWATEAFF. DNA of the CDR3: TGTGCCAGCAGTTTAACCCAAGGGTGGGCCACTGAAGCTTTCTTT.

The CDR3 nucleotides are TGCGCCAGCAGCCAACGGACAACCAACACTGAAGCTTTCTTT. It codes for CASSQRTTNTEAFF. The V and J genes are TRBV4-3 and TRBJ1-1; D possibly corresponds to TRBD1 (5 bases). The CDR3 is 14 residues long. CDR1 and CDR2 (germline): LGHNA, YSLEER. The ends were cut back, 2 bases at V and 2 bases at J, with 9 bases in the middle.

The V call is TRBV15, the J call TRBJ2-3; D may match TRBD1 or TRBD2 (5 bases each). Trimming shortened V by 0 bases and J by 1 base, and 14 bases separated the two germline ends. The CDR3 sequence is 17 residues long. Germline CDR1 is LNHNV and CDR2 is YYDKDF (reference sequence). The CDR3 DNA reads as TGTGCCACCAGCAGAGATAGGTTCGGGGACCGCACAGATACGCAGTATTTT. It yields the protein CATSRDRFGDRTDTQYF.

With respect to this clonotype: This clone may be a read error of a much larger clone one base away. Here the CDR3 reads CAWSVLVGNGQFF. For the CDR3, the DNA is TGTGCCTGGAGTGTATTGGTTGGGAATGGGCAGTTCTTC. This chain uses TRBV30 with TRBJ2-1; D is unclear. The CDR3 sequence is 13 residues long. CDR1 and CDR2 (germline): GTSNPN, SVGIG (reference sequence).

This clonotype was found many times. The DNA for the CDR3 is TGTGCCAGCAGCGCCTGGGTTTTGGGCACCGGGGAGCTGTTTTTT. Protein sequence: CASSAWVLGTGELFF. The rearrangement joins TRBV7-9 to TRBJ2-2, with no clear D. Germline values: CDR1 SEHNR, CDR2 FQNEAQ (reference sequence). V gave up 5 bases and J gave up 4 bases, with 14 bases separating them. This CDR3 has 15 amino acids.

A few counts support this clonotype. This rearrangement joins TRBV9 to TRBJ2-3, with a possible D match to TRBD2 (7 bases). The V gene's germline CDR1 is SGDLS and CDR2 YYNGEE. The ends were cut back, 4 bases at V and 5 bases at J, with 14 bases in the middle. The CDR3 is made up of 14 amino acids. CDR3 nucleotide sequence: TGTGCCAGCAGCATGGGGGGGCTGAGAGATACGCAGTATTTT. Translated, it gives CASSMGGLRDTQYF.

The chain is built from TRBV6-5 and TRBJ2-1; TRBD2 agrees at 10 bases. Per germline, CDR1 MNHEY and CDR2 SVGAGI. V lost 3 bases and J lost 7; bases outside the gene matches: 9. This CDR3 spans 16 amino acids. The CDR3 loop reads CASSYSGRIFANEQFF. The CDR3 DNA sequence: TGTGCCAGCAGTTATAGCGGGAGGATCTTCGCGAATGAGCAGTTCTTC.

This clonotype was detected ten times or more. This chain links TRBV5-1 with TRBJ2-5; TRBD1 matches 8 bases. V shed 4 bases, J shed 1 base, and the junction held 12 bases outside the gene matches. From germline, CDR1 is SGHRS and CDR2 YFSETQ. CDR3 length equals 17 residues. The DNA of the CDR3 is TGCGCCAGCAGCATACCCACCGGGACAGGATTCCAAGAGACCCAGTACTTC. Residues: CASSIPTGTGFQETQYF.

This clonotype was counted many times. The V gene is TRBV2, the J gene TRBJ1-5; 8 positions agree with TRBD1. Per germline, CDR1 SNHLY and CDR2 FYNNEI. The CDR3 has 15 amino acids. The junction had 11 bases not matched to a gene; V was cut back by 6 bases and J by 7 bases. CDR3 in DNA: TGTGCCAGCAGGAGTTTGACAGGGGTCAGCCAGCCCCAGCATTTT. Translation gives CASRSLTGVSQPQHF.